The sample holds a few counts of the clone carrying this T cell receptor (beta chain). Its target is unknown. This entry is derived from a study of Graves' ophthalmopathy and Graves' hyperthyroidism. Establishment of the diagnosis relied upon clinical symptoms, serum thyroxine, TRAb, thyroid ultrasound and orbital computed tomography. Germline CDR1 reads MNHEY; CDR2 reads SMNVEV (reference sequence). This CDR3 contains 15 residues. V was clipped by 2 bases and J by 2 bases, with 13 bases between them. Study-level points and caveats: The model's ophthalmopathy progression predictions had just under 71% sensitivity and over 72% specificity.

Amplification targeted the TCR beta CDR3 regions, with RNA transcripts as the source material. RT-PCR was first run with HTBI primers, then multiplex PCR in a second round. MiXCR, run by TCRdb on the multiplex PCR reads, gives a single entry per CDR3 protein. The sample lists some 160,000 distinct CDR3 sequences; 30% to 45% were seen once. The sample taken for sequencing was peripheral blood. The V and J genes are TRBV27 and TRBJ2-7; possibly TRBD1 for D (6 bases). The clonotype comes from a man aged 25-45 years with Graves' ophthalmopathy. Here the CDR3 DNA reads TGTGCCAGCAGTTTAGCGGCGGCAGGGGCCTACGAGCAGTACTTC. Protein: CASSLAAAGAYEQYF.